The 32 T cell receptor beta chains reported below all come from one sample, sequenced in a study of blood T cell repertoires in COVID-19. Sequencing used immunoSEQ multiplex PCR; TCRdb keeps in-frame clones, though not all of them. The table lists fewer than 20,000 clones, around nine tenths of them singletons. The specimen sequenced was peripheral blood. Receptor source: a man between 40 and 49 years old with active COVID-19.

V and J are TRBV9 and TRBJ2-1; D ambiguous. Germline V lookup: CDR1 SGDLS, CDR2 YYNGEE. V was trimmed by 4 bases and J by 8 bases, leaving 10 bases between them. This CDR3 has 12 amino acids. The CDR3 DNA sequence: TGTGCCAGCAGCAGACACGTAGATGAGCAGTTCTTC. As protein: CASSRHVDEQFF.

The table lists this clone with a count of one. The rearrangement uses TRBV5-1 and TRBJ1-2; 7 bases line up with TRBD1. Germline V gene lookup returns CDR1 SGHRS and CDR2 YFSETQ. V was pared by 3 bases and J by 4 bases, with 9 bases of the junction left unmatched. The CDR3 has 15 amino acids. DNA for the CDR3: TGCGCCAGCAGCTCGACAGGGAAGGTGCTCTATGGCTACACCTTC. Amino acid sequence: CASSSTGKVLYGYTF. The full variable domain, completed using reference TRBV5-1 and TRBJ1-2, is KAGVTQTPRYLIKTRGQQVTLSCSPISGHRSVSWYQQTPGQGLQFLFEYFSETQRNKGNFPGRFSGRQFSNSRSEMNVSTLELGDSALYLCASSSTGKVLYGYTFGSGTRLTVV.

The chain recombines TRBV12-3 or TRBV12-4 with TRBJ2-7; 9 bases match TRBD1. The CDR3 is made up of 13 amino acids. The junction had 4 bases not matched to a gene; V was cut back by 5 bases and J by 5 bases. Here the CDR3 reads CASSPTGGDEQYF. The CDR3 DNA reads as TGTGCCAGCAGTCCTACAGGGGGCGACGAGCAGTACTTC.

J is TRBJ1-4 and V is TRBV4-1; TRBD1 aligns across 7 bases. CDR1 is MGHRA, CDR2 YSYEKL, per germline. This CDR3 comprises 14 residues. Trimming removed 3 bases from V and 8 bases from J; junction bases left unmatched: 6. CDR3 sequence (DNA): TGCGCCAGCAGCCAGAGGCCAGGGGGGGAAAAACTGTTTTTT. Its translation: CASSQRPGGEKLFF.

The V and J genes are TRBV5-1 and TRBJ2-3; tentative D call: TRBD2 (6 bases). V was cut by 3 bases and J by 6 bases, with 14 bases left in between. CDR3 length: 14 amino acids. The V gene's germline CDR1 is SGHRS and CDR2 YFSETQ. CDR3 bases: TGCGCCAGCAGCTGGGGGACTCCGCCGGATACGCAGTATTTT. This sequence encodes CASSWGTPPDTQYF.

The rearrangement links TRBV6-5 to TRBJ2-7; D is undetermined. The ends were cut back, 7 bases at V and 2 bases at J, with 6 bases in the middle. Germline loops: CDR1 MNHEY, CDR2 SVGAGI. CDR3 length equals 11 residues. The CDR3 DNA is TGTGCCAGCACTCTCCCCTACGAGCAGTACTTC. Its protein product is CASTLPYEQYF.

This clone has only a few counts. V gene TRBV20-1 combines with J gene TRBJ2-7; weak D call: TRBD2 (5 bases). The CDR3 consists of 14 residues. Deletions cut 3 bases from V and 0 bases from J, with 12 bases between. In germline, CDR1 is DFQATT, CDR2 SNEGSKA (reference sequence). This CDR3 reads CSASPAEYSYEQYF. Here the CDR3 DNA reads TGCAGTGCTAGTCCAGCGGAATACTCCTACGAGCAGTACTTC.

The chain uses TRBV30 and TRBJ1-2, with 7 bases fitting TRBD1. Germline lookup yields CDR1 GTSNPN and CDR2 SVGIG (reference sequence). The CDR3 is 13 amino acids. Trimming cost V 4 bases and J 5 bases; bases outside gene matches: 7. The CDR3 region is CAWKGAGNYGYTF. As DNA, the CDR3 is TGTGCCTGGAAGGGGGCTGGGAATTATGGCTACACCTTC.

The chain links TRBV30 to TRBJ1-1, with 9 bases matching TRBD1. The CDR3 is made up of 14 amino acids. V gave up 2 bases and J gave up 7 bases; unmatched junction bases: 8. From germline, CDR1 is GTSNPN and CDR2 SVGIG (reference sequence). This chain's CDR3 is CAWSLGTGIDEAFF. In DNA, the CDR3 is TGTGCCTGGAGTCTCGGGACAGGGATTGATGAAGCTTTCTTT.

V usage is TRBV13 and J usage is TRBJ1-2, with TRBD1 matching 10 bases. Germline V CDR1 and CDR2: PRHDT, FYEKMQ (reference sequence). V was pared by 3 bases and J by 2 bases, with 0 bases of the junction left unmatched. CDR3 length: 14 residues. CDR3 nucleotide sequence: TGTGCCAGCAGCTTGGGACAGGGGAACTATGGCTACACCTTC. Amino acids: CASSLGQGNYGYTF. Complete variable domain (other parts from reference TRBV13 and TRBJ1-2): AAGVIQSPRHLIKEKRETATLKCYPIPRHDTVYWYQQGPGQDPQFLISFYEKMQSDKGSIPDRFSAQQFSDYHSELNMSSLELGDSALYFCASSLGQGNYGYTFGSGTRLTVV.

This clone was detected once. The V call is TRBV12-5, the J call TRBJ1-5; D call uncertain. The V and J ends lost 2 bases and 2 bases respectively, with 10 bases between them. Germline V lookup: CDR1 LGHNT, CDR2 FRNRAP. The CDR3 totals 15 residues. DNA for the CDR3: TGTGCTAGTGGTTTGCCCAGGCGAGGCAATCAGCCCCAGCATTTT. This sequence encodes CASGLPRRGNQPQHF.

For this clone: One end of the junction varies from germline; a read error may be responsible. The chain combines TRBV29-1 with TRBJ2-3; no definite D call. Germline V gene sequence: CDR1 SQVTM, CDR2 ANQGSEA. The CDR3 has 14 amino acids. The CDR3 sequence is CSVVIQRSRDTQYF. CDR3 nucleotide sequence: TGCAGCGTTGTCATCCAGAGGAGCAGAGATACGCAGTATTTT.

This clone showed up just once. The chain couples TRBV7-9 to TRBJ2-4; no clear D gene. The CDR3 covers 15 residues. CDR1 is SEHNR, CDR2 FQNEAQ, per germline (reference sequence). Trimming pared 3 bases from V and 0 bases from J, leaving 9 bases between. CDR3 in DNA: TGTGCCAGCAGCTTTGACAACCTAGCCAAAAACATTCAGTACTTC. It specifies CASSFDNLAKNIQYF.

The chain uses TRBV27 and TRBJ2-3; the match to TRBD2 covers 11 bases. V shed 5 bases, J shed 5 bases, and the junction held 12 bases outside the gene matches. This CDR3 has 17 amino acids. Germline V gene lookup returns CDR1 MNHEY and CDR2 SMNVEV (reference sequence). The CDR3 region has the DNA TGTGCCAGCAGTCCCATCCCGACTAGCGGGACGGTAGATACGCAGTATTTT. This sequence encodes CASSPIPTSGTVDTQYF.

The chain is built from TRBV11-2 and TRBJ1-4, with TRBD1 matching over 10 bases. The CDR3 totals 14 residues. Germline-derived CDR1 and CDR2 are SGHAT and FQNNGV. J was trimmed by 6 bases and V by 5 bases; bases with no gene match: 3. The CDR3, as DNA: TGTGCCAGCAGCGACAGGGGGCGTTATGAAAAACTGTTTTTT. Translated, it gives CASSDRGRYEKLFF.

The chain has TRBV6-5 and TRBJ1-1, with a weak D call TRBD1 (6 bases). The CDR3 loop spans 15 amino acids. The V end lost 6 bases, the J end lost 1 base, and 15 bases lay between the germline ends. Germline V gene sequence: CDR1 MNHEY, CDR2 SVGAGI. The CDR3 bases are TGTGCCAGCAGCAAATCTACAGGGAGGAACACTGAAGCTTTCTTT. Protein product: CASSKSTGRNTEAFF.

This sequence joins TRBV7-9 and TRBJ2-3; 8 nucleotides align to TRBD2. The CDR3 runs to 14 residues. With V trimmed by 5 bases and J by 6 bases, 7 bases remained unmatched. From germline, CDR1 is SEHNR and CDR2 FQNEAQ (reference sequence). CDR3 nucleotide sequence: TGTGCCAGCAGCCGGAGCGGGAGTTCGGATACGCAGTATTTT. Translating it yields CASSRSGSSDTQYF.

This clone was detected once. The genes are TRBV5-1 and TRBJ2-6; 16 bases are a match to TRBD2. CDR3 length: 23 residues. The ends lost 4 bases at V and 2 bases at J; junction bases unmatched: 18. Germline loops: CDR1 SGHRS, CDR2 YFSETQ. The chain's CDR3 is CASSGRMAPGLAGGPAGANVLTF. The CDR3, as DNA: TGCGCCAGCAGCGGCCGCATGGCCCCGGGACTAGCGGGAGGGCCAGCTGGGGCCAACGTCCTGACTTTC.

V and J are TRBV7-9 and TRBJ1-1; D might be TRBD1 (6 bases). Germline CDR1 is SEHNR and CDR2 is FQNEAQ (reference sequence). This CDR3 comprises 16 residues. V was clipped by 1 base and J by 0 bases, with 12 bases between them. As DNA, the CDR3 is TGTGCCAGCAGCTTAGTTGGGGGGGCCTTGAACACTGAAGCTTTCTTT. It encodes CASSLVGGALNTEAFF. Full variable domain (remainder filled in from reference TRBV7-9 and TRBJ1-1): DTGVSQNPRHKITKRGQNVTFRCDPISEHNRLYWYRQTLGQGPEFLTYFQNEAQLEKSRLLSDRFSAERPKGSFSTLEIQRTEQGDSAMYLCASSLVGGALNTEAFFGQGTRLTVV.

The chain uses TRBV7-2 and TRBJ2-1; 13 bases fit TRBD2. Looked up from germline, CDR1 is SGHTA and CDR2 is FQGNSA. V was clipped by 5 bases and J by 7 bases; unmatched bases: 11. The CDR3 has 17 residues. This chain's CDR3 is CASSATGLAGVRNEQFF. The CDR3 DNA follows: TGTGCCAGCAGCGCCACAGGACTAGCGGGAGTTCGGAATGAGCAGTTCTTC.

The chain uses TRBV7-8 and TRBJ2-7; D unresolved. V lost 5 bases, J lost 1 base, and 9 bases lay in between. The CDR3 runs 13 residues. CDR1 SGHVS and CDR2 FQNEAQ come from the germline V gene. The CDR3 DNA reads TGTGCCAGCAGCCCACCCGGGTCCTACGAGCAGTACTTC. Translating gives CASSPPGSYEQYF.

This chain links TRBV9 with TRBJ1-1, with D perhaps matching TRBD1 (5 bases). This CDR3 has 15 amino acids. V was shortened by 3 bases and J by 5 bases, with 17 bases between the two germline ends. In germline, CDR1 is SGDLS, CDR2 YYNGEE. CDR3 nucleotides: TGTGCCAGCAGCGCAGGTGGGGCTGGGTGGACTGAAGCTTTCTTT. As protein: CASSAGGAGWTEAFF.

This clone was counted between two and nine times. The rearrangement links TRBV27 to TRBJ1-5, with 8 bases aligning to TRBD1. The germline V gene has CDR1 MNHEY and CDR2 SMNVEV (reference sequence). Losses at the gene ends were 2 bases for V and 4 bases for J; bases not matched to a gene: 7. The CDR3 spans 16 residues. CDR3 loop: CASSLHRQGTNQPQHF. The CDR3 DNA follows: TGTGCCAGCAGTTTACATCGACAGGGGACGAATCAGCCCCAGCATTTT.

The rearrangement joins TRBV18 to TRBJ1-2; 7 bases are a match to TRBD1. This CDR3 is built from 16 residues. J was trimmed by 12 bases and V by 3 bases; bases with no gene match: 19. Germline CDR1 is KGHSH and CDR2 is LQKENI. DNA of the CDR3: TGTGCCAGCTCACCCGCAACCGGCAGGGGGACCAGTGGGAACACCTTC. It specifies CASSPATGRGTSGNTF.

This chain joins TRBV6-5 and TRBJ1-5; D perhaps matches TRBD1 (5 bases). Germline V gene lookup returns CDR1 MNHEY and CDR2 SVGAGI. Trimming pared 4 bases from V and 0 bases from J, leaving 10 bases between. The CDR3 sequence is 15 residues long. The CDR3 reads CASSSTGDSNQPQHF. The CDR3 nucleotides are TGTGCCAGCAGTTCCACAGGAGATAGCAATCAGCCCCAGCATTTT.

This chain connects TRBV19 to TRBJ2-1, with D maybe TRBD1 (6 bases). CDR3 length equals 15 residues. The germline CDR1 and CDR2 sequences are LNHDA and SQIVND (reference sequence). Trimming left V 2 bases short and J 0 bases short, with 8 bases between. The CDR3 DNA follows: TGTGCCAGTAGTATATGGGGGCCCTCCTACAATGAGCAGTTCTTC. Translated: CASSIWGPSYNEQFF.

This clone was seen once. The chain uses TRBV7-3 and TRBJ1-1; D might be TRBD1 (6 bases). The V end lost 3 bases, the J end lost 1 base, and 9 bases lay between the germline ends. This CDR3 has 14 amino acids. The germline V gene has CDR1 SGHTA and CDR2 FQGTGA. The CDR3 here is CASSFGGRNTEAFF. The CDR3 region has the DNA TGTGCCAGCAGCTTTGGGGGCCGGAACACTGAAGCTTTCTTT.

The V call is TRBV28, the J call TRBJ1-5, with 8 positions matching TRBD1. This CDR3 comprises 14 residues. Germline V CDR1 and CDR2: MDHEN, SYDVKM. V was pared by 5 bases and J by 6 bases, with 6 bases of the junction left unmatched. The CDR3 sequence is CASSKDRVGQPQHF. CDR3 coding DNA: TGTGCCAGCAGTAAGGACAGGGTGGGTCAGCCCCAGCATTTT.

The rearrangement links TRBV12-5 to TRBJ2-7; TRBD1 matches at 11 bases. The germline V gene encodes CDR1 LGHNT and CDR2 FRNRAP. V lost 2 bases and J lost 0; bases outside the gene matches: 6. The CDR3 is 17 amino acids. CDR3 protein: CASGLLRTGGISYEQYF. DNA for the CDR3: TGTGCTAGTGGTTTGCTACGGACAGGGGGCATCTCCTACGAGCAGTACTTC.

This sequence joins TRBV4-1 and TRBJ2-7, with 15 bases lining up with TRBD2. In germline, CDR1 is MGHRA, CDR2 YSYEKL. J was trimmed by 6 bases and V by 2 bases; bases with no gene match: 2. This CDR3 is 15 amino acids long. This chain's CDR3 is CASSQTGLAGGEQYF. In DNA, the CDR3 is TGCGCCAGCAGCCAAACGGGACTAGCGGGGGGCGAGCAGTACTTC.

The CDR3 DNA sequence: TGTGCCACCAGCAGAGATCTTAGCGGGACCTACGAGCAGTACTTC. It is translated as CATSRDLSGTYEQYF. This rearrangement joins TRBV15 to TRBJ2-7; 8 bases match TRBD2. The junction had 3 bases not matched to a gene; V was cut back by 0 bases and J by 2 bases. This CDR3 is built from 15 residues. Germline V gene lookup returns CDR1 LNHNV and CDR2 YYDKDF (reference sequence).

The V call is TRBV6-5, the J call TRBJ2-7; possibly TRBD1 for D (6 bases). The CDR3 contains 15 residues. Germline CDR1 MNHEY, CDR2 SVGAGI. Trimming removed 5 bases at V and 5 bases at J, with 19 bases between. The CDR3 loop is CASSPLRRRGNEQYF. Written as DNA, the CDR3 is TGTGCCAGCAGTCCTTTGAGGCGCAGGGGAAACGAGCAGTACTTC.